The 12 T cell receptor beta chains below all came from one sample that was sequenced in a study of OX40 agonist ivuxolimab in advanced cancers. TCRdb's table, derived via immunoSEQ multiplex PCR, lists solely in-frame clones and lacks some. The sample carries some 78,000 clones, roughly nine tenths recorded once. The material sequenced was CD4+ or CD8+ T cells sorted from blood, taken in a trial of the OX40 agonist ivuxolimab. Every receptor here comes from an adult with an advanced solid tumor such as melanoma, head and neck, liver or kidney cancer.

J is TRBJ2-2 and V is TRBV11-2; 9 positions agree with TRBD1. V was clipped by 4 bases and J by 1 base; unmatched bases: 1. The CDR3 loop spans 15 amino acids. Looked up from germline, CDR1 is SGHAT and CDR2 is FQNNGV. The CDR3 loop reads CASSSGQGNTGELFF. The CDR3 coding sequence is TGTGCCAGCAGCTCGGGACAGGGGAACACCGGGGAGCTGTTTTTT.

The V gene is TRBV19, the J gene TRBJ1-1, with D maybe TRBD1 (5 bases). Per the germline V gene, CDR1 is LNHDA and CDR2 is SQIVND (reference sequence). The CDR3 runs to 16 residues. V dropped 10 bases and J dropped 1 base, with 22 bases sitting between them. CDR3 in amino acids: CATRERRGKRNTEAFF. The CDR3 nucleotides read TGTGCCACCAGAGAAAGGCGGGGGAAAAGGAACACTGAAGCTTTCTTT.

The chain has TRBV6-5 and TRBJ1-2; no clear D gene. Trimming cost V 4 bases and J 5 bases, with 8 bases left between them. Germline loops: CDR1 MNHEY, CDR2 SVGAGI. The CDR3 contains 12 residues. This CDR3 is CASSSLGYGYTF. DNA of the CDR3: TGTGCCAGCAGTTCCCTAGGGTATGGCTACACCTTC.

The genes are TRBV18 and TRBJ2-5; no definite D call. The V end was cut by 3 bases, the J end by 2 bases, with 19 bases between. Germline V gives CDR1 KGHSH, CDR2 LQKENI. This CDR3 has 17 amino acids. CDR3 DNA sequence: TGTGCCAGCTCACCTCGCAGTGGCCCCGGCCCGCAAGAGACCCAGTACTTC. Encoded protein: CASSPRSGPGPQETQYF.

In DNA, the CDR3 is TGTGCCAGCAGCTTAACAAACATTCAGTACTTC. Its translation is CASSLTNIQYF. The rearrangement uses TRBV7-2 and TRBJ2-4; D call uncertain. The CDR3 loop spans 11 amino acids. Trimming took 2 bases from V and 6 from J, leaving 2 bases between them. Germline V lookup: CDR1 SGHTA, CDR2 FQGNSA.

The chain recombines TRBV29-1 with TRBJ2-2, with D possibly TRBD2 on 6 matching bases. V dropped 2 bases and J dropped 5 bases, with 15 bases sitting between them. CDR3 length: 15 residues. Germline V gene lookup returns CDR1 SQVTM and CDR2 ANQGSEA. CDR3 in amino acids: CSVESPGVRTGELFF. CDR3 in DNA: TGCAGCGTTGAAAGTCCGGGGGTAAGGACCGGGGAGCTGTTTTTT.

The chain recombines TRBV9 with TRBJ1-3; D perhaps matches TRBD1 (5 bases). Germline-derived CDR1 and CDR2 are SGDLS and YYNGEE. The CDR3 runs to 15 residues. V lost 0 bases to trimming and J lost 2 bases, with 9 bases between them. The CDR3 sequence: CASSVVWGPGNTIYF. CDR3 nucleotides: TGTGCCAGCAGCGTAGTATGGGGCCCTGGAAACACCATATATTTT.

This sequence joins TRBV15 and TRBJ1-3, with D unresolved. CDR1 and CDR2 (germline): LNHNV, YYDKDF (reference sequence). Trimming shortened V by 0 bases and J by 2 bases, and 11 bases separated the two germline ends. CDR3 length: 16 residues. The CDR3 region is CATSRDGSLTGNTIYF. CDR3 bases: TGTGCCACCAGCAGAGATGGGTCCCTTACTGGAAACACCATATATTTT.

This chain connects TRBV9 to TRBJ2-3; D may match TRBD1 or TRBD2 (5 bases each). Trimming removed 0 bases from V and 6 bases from J, with 14 bases in between. Germline CDR1 reads SGDLS; CDR2 reads YYNGEE. This CDR3 is built from 15 residues. Here the CDR3 reads CASSVEAQGGDTQYF. For the CDR3, the DNA is TGTGCCAGCAGCGTAGAAGCTCAGGGCGGGGATACGCAGTATTTT.

On this clone itself: At the DNA level, this CDR3 is encoded by other sequences in the same sample as well. The chain is built from TRBV5-1 and TRBJ2-1; TRBD1 matches 8 bases. V lost 3 bases, J lost 2 bases, and 4 bases stayed unmatched. The germline V gene has CDR1 SGHRS and CDR2 YFSETQ. The CDR3 is 15 amino acids. CDR3 loop: CASSSGQGTYNEQFF. DNA of the CDR3: TGCGCCAGCAGCTCTGGACAGGGCACCTACAATGAGCAGTTCTTC.

CDR3 bases: TGTGCCAGCAGTGAAGGGGGGTCAAGGTCAGAAGCTTTCTTT. It yields the protein CASSEGGSRSEAFF. The chain carries TRBV2 and TRBJ1-1; possibly TRBD1 for D (5 bases). V lost 1 base to trimming and J lost 8 bases, with 14 bases between them. Germline CDR1 reads SNHLY; CDR2 reads FYNNEI. CDR3 length equals 14 residues.

In DNA form, the CDR3 reads TGTGCCAGCAGCCGGGAGGGAGGGAACACTGAAGCTTTCTTT. Protein product: CASSREGGNTEAFF. This sequence joins TRBV4-2 and TRBJ1-1; no clear D. Trimming took 4 bases from V and 1 from J, leaving 10 bases between them. The CDR3 runs 14 residues. Germline CDR1 LGHNA, CDR2 YNFKEQ.